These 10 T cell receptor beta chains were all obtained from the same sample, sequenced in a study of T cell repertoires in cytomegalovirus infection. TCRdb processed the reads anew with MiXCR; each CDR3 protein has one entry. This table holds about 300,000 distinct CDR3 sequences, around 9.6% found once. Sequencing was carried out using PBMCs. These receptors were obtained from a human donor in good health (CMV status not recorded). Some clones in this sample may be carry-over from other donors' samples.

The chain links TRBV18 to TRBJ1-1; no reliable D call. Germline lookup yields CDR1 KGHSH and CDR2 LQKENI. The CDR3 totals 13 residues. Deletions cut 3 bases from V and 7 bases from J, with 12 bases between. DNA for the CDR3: TGTGCCAGCTCACCCAAGCCTGAGATTGAAGCTTTCTTT. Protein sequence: CASSPKPEIEAFF.

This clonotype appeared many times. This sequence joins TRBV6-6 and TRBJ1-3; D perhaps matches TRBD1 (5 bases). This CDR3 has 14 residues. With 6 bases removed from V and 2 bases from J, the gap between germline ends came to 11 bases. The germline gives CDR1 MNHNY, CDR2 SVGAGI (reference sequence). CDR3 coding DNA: TGTGCCAGCAGCACATCGGGGGCTGGAAACACCATATATTTT. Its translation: CASSTSGAGNTIYF.

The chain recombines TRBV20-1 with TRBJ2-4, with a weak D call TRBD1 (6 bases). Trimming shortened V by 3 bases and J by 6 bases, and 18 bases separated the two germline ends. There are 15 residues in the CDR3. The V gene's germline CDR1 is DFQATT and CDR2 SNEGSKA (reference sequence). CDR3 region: CSASGTGHLANIQYF. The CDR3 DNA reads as TGCAGTGCTAGTGGTACAGGGCATCTCGCAAACATTCAGTACTTC.

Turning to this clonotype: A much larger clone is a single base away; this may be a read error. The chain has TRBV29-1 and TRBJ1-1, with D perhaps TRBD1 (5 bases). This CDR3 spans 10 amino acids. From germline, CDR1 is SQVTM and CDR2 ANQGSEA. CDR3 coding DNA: TGCCGTACCGGGCCCAGGGACGCTTTCTTT. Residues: CRTGPRDAFF.

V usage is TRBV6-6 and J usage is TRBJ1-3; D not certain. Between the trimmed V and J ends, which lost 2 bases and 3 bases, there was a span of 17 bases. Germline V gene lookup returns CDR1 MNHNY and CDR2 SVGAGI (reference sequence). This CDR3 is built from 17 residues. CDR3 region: CASSYALRRTDGNTIYF. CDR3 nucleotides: TGTGCCAGCAGTTACGCGCTTAGGAGGACCGATGGAAACACCATATATTTT.

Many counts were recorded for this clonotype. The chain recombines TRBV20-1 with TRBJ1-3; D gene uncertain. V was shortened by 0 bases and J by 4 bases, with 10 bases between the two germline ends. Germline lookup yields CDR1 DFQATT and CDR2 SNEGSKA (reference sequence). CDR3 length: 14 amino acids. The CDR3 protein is CSARDHTAGNTIYF. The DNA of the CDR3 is TGCAGTGCTAGAGATCATACTGCCGGAAACACCATATATTTT.

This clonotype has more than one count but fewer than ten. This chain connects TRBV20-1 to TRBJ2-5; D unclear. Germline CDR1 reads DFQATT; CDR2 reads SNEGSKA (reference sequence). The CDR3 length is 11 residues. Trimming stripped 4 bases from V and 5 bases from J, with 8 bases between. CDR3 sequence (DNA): TGCAGTGCTACCGAAAGGGAGACCCAGTACTTC. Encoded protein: CSATERETQYF.

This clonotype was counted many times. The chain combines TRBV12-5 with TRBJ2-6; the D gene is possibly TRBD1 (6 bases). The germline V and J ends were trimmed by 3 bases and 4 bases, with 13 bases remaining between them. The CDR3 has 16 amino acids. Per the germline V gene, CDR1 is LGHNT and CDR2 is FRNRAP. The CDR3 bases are TGTGCTAGTGGTTTAGGGGGTCCGGTCGGGGCCAACGTCCTGACTTTC. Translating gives CASGLGGPVGANVLTF.

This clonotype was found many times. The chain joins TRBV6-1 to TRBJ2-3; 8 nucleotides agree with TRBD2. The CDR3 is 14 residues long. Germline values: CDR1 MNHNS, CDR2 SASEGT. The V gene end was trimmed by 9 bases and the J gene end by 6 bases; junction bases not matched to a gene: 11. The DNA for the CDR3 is TGTGCCAGTGAGCGGGGGTCATGGAGGGATACGCAGTATTTT. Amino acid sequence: CASERGSWRDTQYF.

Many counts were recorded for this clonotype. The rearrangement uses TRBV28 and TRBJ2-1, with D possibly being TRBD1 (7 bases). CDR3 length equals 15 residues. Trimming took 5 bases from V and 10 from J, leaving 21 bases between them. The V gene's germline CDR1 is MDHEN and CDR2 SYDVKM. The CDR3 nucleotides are TGTGCCAGCAGTCCAGGGGGGACTTCCCGTGGCGAGCAGTTCTTC. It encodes CASSPGGTSRGEQFF.